This T cell receptor beta chain was retrieved from a study of cytomegalovirus exposure and HLA in healthy donors. Study information: Counted in an early data release were about 85 million unique TCRs from HLA-typed donors.

This CDR3 region has 15 residues. CDR1 and CDR2 from the germline V gene are SNHLY and FYNNEI. Trimming shortened V by 5 bases and J by 1 base, and 12 bases separated the two germline ends. PCR primers comprised 60 Vbeta and 13 Jbeta primers. Produced via immunoSEQ multiplex PCR; TCRdb's table is partial and in-frame only. The table for this sample gives more than 45,000 clones. Study-level points and caveats: Earlier results showed most TCR beta V segments being productive about 87% or about 30% of the time. Analysis performed later found 15,000 or so TCR beta sequences associated with HLA alleles at 0.05 false discovery rate.

Worth noting for this clone: Its matching antigen is unknown.

Healthy bone marrow donors made up the cohort. Sequencing input: PBMCs. This sequence was found in a woman aged 40 to 50 in good health and CMV-seronegative. The genes are TRBV2 and TRBJ1-3; a weak D match, TRBD1 (5 bases). DNA of the CDR3: TGTGCCAGCAGTCTACGGGGGGGGTCTGGAAACACCATATATTTT. Translating gives CASSLRGGSGNTIYF.